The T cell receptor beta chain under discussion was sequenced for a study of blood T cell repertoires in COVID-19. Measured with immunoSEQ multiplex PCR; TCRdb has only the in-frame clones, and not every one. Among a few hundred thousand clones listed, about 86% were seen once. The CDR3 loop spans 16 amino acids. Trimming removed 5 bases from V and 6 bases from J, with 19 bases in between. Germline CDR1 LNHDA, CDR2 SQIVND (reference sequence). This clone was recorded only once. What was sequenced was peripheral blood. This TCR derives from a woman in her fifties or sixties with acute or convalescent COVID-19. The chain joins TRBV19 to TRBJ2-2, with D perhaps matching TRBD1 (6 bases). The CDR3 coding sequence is TGTGCCAGTAGTGCAGGGGTCATGATGTACTCCGGGGAGCTGTTTTTT. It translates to CASSAGVMMYSGELFF.